This TCR beta chain was documented in a study of neurological immune-mediated disorders. This CDR3 spans 14 amino acids. J gave up 0 bases and V 11 bases, and 6 bases lay outside the gene matches. Per the germline V gene, CDR1 is SEHNR and CDR2 is FQNEAQ (reference sequence). This clonotype appeared many times. Its specificity is not known. The time point: longitudinal time-point 2. Unsorted libraries were prepared from 2 million PBMCs held at -80 C. Study-wide points: The repertoires of 18 of 34 multiple sclerosis patients fell into one related-CDR3 cluster (a possible signature) under phylogenetic grouping. HTLV-1-associated myelopathy displayed the greatest TCR clonal expansion, and multiple sclerosis exhibited the smallest, lower than that of healthy controls.

TCRdb independently ran MiXCR on the 5' RACE reads; one entry per CDR3 protein. The top ten clones hold approximately 7.9% of a sample with 65,000 to 95,000 distinct CDR3 sequences, nearly 6% of them seen once. The chain is built from TRBV7-9 and TRBJ2-2, with TRBD2 matching 7 bases. The sample was PBMCs. The source of this sequence is a woman aged 60-75 years with multiple sclerosis. As DNA, the CDR3 is TGTGCCGGAGGTGCGGGGGCGAACACCGGGGAGCTGTTTTTT. Protein: CAGGAGANTGELFF.